Shown below are 15 T cell receptor beta chains from a single sample sequenced in a study of T-cell memory formation after mild COVID-19. Using its own MiXCR run on the 5' RACE reads, TCRdb lists one record per CDR3 protein. This table holds about 440,000 distinct CDR3 sequences, approximately 20% found once. Sequenced input: PBMCs or a T cell subset sorted from them (not recorded which). These receptors were obtained from an adult woman who had mild COVID-19 (a few samples of this study predate the infection). Cell type and time point are not known.

This clonotype is a singleton in its sample. The V call is TRBV5-1, the J call TRBJ2-3; 9 bases fit TRBD2. The V and J ends lost 4 bases and 0 bases, in that order; junction bases with no gene match: 3. CDR1 is SGHRS and CDR2 is YFSETQ in the germline V gene. The CDR3 contains 15 residues. CDR3 DNA sequence: TGCGCCAGCAGCACTAGCGGGCCTAGCACAGATACGCAGTATTTT. Its translation is CASSTSGPSTDTQYF.

This clonotype has more than one count but fewer than ten. The V and J genes are TRBV7-6 and TRBJ2-7, with 8 nucleotides matching TRBD2. Germline V gene data show CDR1 as SGHVS and CDR2 as FNYEAQ. V trimming: 4 bases; J trimming: 3 bases; junction bases outside the gene matches: 8. The CDR3 extends over 15 amino acids. The CDR3, as DNA: TGTGCCAGCAGCTCGGGAACCCGGGGGGGCTACGAGCAGTACTTC. Amino acids: CASSSGTRGGYEQYF.

This clonotype showed up just a few times. V usage is TRBV30 and J usage is TRBJ2-7; D call uncertain. V shed 0 bases and J shed 3 bases, with 9 bases lying between them. CDR3 length: 13 amino acids. Germline V gene sequence: CDR1 GTSNPN, CDR2 SVGIG (reference sequence). CDR3 coding DNA: TGTGCCTGGAGTGTATACGGCAGCTACGAGCAGTACTTC. Its protein is CAWSVYGSYEQYF.

This clonotype has more than one count but fewer than ten. The gene calls are TRBV5-1 and TRBJ2-1; D tentatively fits TRBD1 or TRBD2 (7 bases each). Germline V gene data show CDR1 as SGHRS and CDR2 as YFSETQ. CDR3 length: 13 residues. Trimming took off 4 bases at V and 8 bases at J, with 13 bases between the two ends. For the CDR3, the DNA is TGCGCCAGCAGCCACCAGGGGGGGGATGAGCAGTTCTTC. Translated: CASSHQGGDEQFF.

This clonotype came up a few times. The gene calls are TRBV4-1 and TRBJ1-2, with D hard to call. Germline V lookup: CDR1 MGHRA, CDR2 YSYEKL. With 0 bases removed from V and 4 bases from J, the gap between germline ends came to 9 bases. The length of the CDR3 is 14 residues. CDR3 DNA: TGCGCCAGCAGCCAAGACCCGGTGGGCTATGGCTACACCTTC. As protein: CASSQDPVGYGYTF.

The chain employs TRBV10-3 and TRBJ2-7, with no clear D. V lost 3 bases and J lost 3, with 9 bases in between. The CDR3 contains 13 residues. CDR1 is ENHRY and CDR2 is SYGVKD in the germline V gene. The CDR3 loop is CAISEGSGYEQYF. CDR3 in DNA: TGTGCCATCAGTGAAGGGTCCGGCTACGAGCAGTACTTC.

The chain couples TRBV25-1 to TRBJ1-1, with 8 nucleotides matching TRBD1. Unmatched junction bases numbered 8, after V lost 3 bases and J lost 5 bases. There are 15 residues in the CDR3. CDR1 and CDR2 from the germline V gene are MGHDK and SYGVNS. The CDR3 bases are TGTGCCAGCAGTGACTCAGGGGGCGTTAGGACTGAAGCTTTCTTT. This encodes CASSDSGGVRTEAFF.

The genes are TRBV27 and TRBJ2-1; D is undetermined. Germline V lookup: CDR1 MNHEY, CDR2 SMNVEV (reference sequence). V was cut by 3 bases and J by 0 bases, with 18 bases left in between. This CDR3 has 18 residues. DNA of the CDR3: TGTGCCAGCAGTTTGTGGATCGGTTCTCGCACCTCCTACAATGAGCAGTTCTTC. It encodes CASSLWIGSRTSYNEQFF.

The J gene is TRBJ1-2, the V gene TRBV12-3 or TRBV12-4; D unclear. CDR3 length: 15 amino acids. V was pared by 2 bases and J by 2 bases, with 12 bases between. In DNA, the CDR3 is TGTGCCAGCAGTTTACGAATAGGGCTAAACTATGGCTACACCTTC. Amino acids: CASSLRIGLNYGYTF.

The chain recombines TRBV20-1 with TRBJ2-1, with 10 bases matching TRBD2. The length of the CDR3 is 14 residues. CDR1 is DFQATT, CDR2 SNEGSKA, per germline (reference sequence). J lost 10 bases, V lost 6 bases, and 12 bases had no gene match. The CDR3 reads CSAGRASGSREQFF. The CDR3 DNA follows: TGCAGTGCGGGGCGGGCTAGCGGGAGCCGGGAGCAGTTCTTC.

For the CDR3, the DNA is TGCAGTGCTAGAGTAGGGTTAGGGTTGGGCACTGAAGCTTTCTTT. This encodes CSARVGLGLGTEAFF. This chain links TRBV20-1 with TRBJ1-1; D not resolved. This CDR3 is 15 amino acids long. The V and J ends lost 1 base and 4 bases respectively, with 16 bases between them. The germline V gene has CDR1 DFQATT and CDR2 SNEGSKA (reference sequence).

This clonotype was observed a few times. V usage is TRBV13 and J usage is TRBJ2-1; D is ambiguous. V gave up 4 bases and J gave up 10 bases, with 17 bases separating them. The CDR3 covers 14 residues. From germline, CDR1 is PRHDT and CDR2 FYEKMQ (reference sequence). CDR3 sequence (DNA): TGTGCCAGCAGCTCCCCCGTCGTACATGCGGAGCAGTTCTTC. It codes for CASSSPVVHAEQFF.

The chain combines TRBV4-2 with TRBJ2-7; D ambiguous. V gave up 2 bases and J gave up 3 bases, with 14 bases separating them. The CDR3 runs 15 residues. Germline CDR1 LGHNA, CDR2 YNFKEQ. CDR3 in DNA: TGTGCCAGCAGCCAAAGTACGGATCAGTACTACGAGCAGTACTTC. Its protein product is CASSQSTDQYYEQYF.

This clonotype was detected a few times. The chain uses TRBV27 and TRBJ2-1, with TRBD1 matching 7 bases. Unmatched junction bases numbered 9, after V lost 5 bases and J lost 5 bases. Germline CDR1 is MNHEY and CDR2 is SMNVEV (reference sequence). The CDR3 covers 15 residues. CDR3 nucleotide sequence: TGTGCCAGCAGTCACTCCGGGACAGCCGACAATGAGCAGTTCTTC. This gives the protein CASSHSGTADNEQFF.

The rearrangement joins TRBV7-9 to TRBJ2-5; D gene ambiguous. V gave up 1 base and J gave up 5 bases, with 17 bases separating them. The CDR3 is made up of 16 amino acids. Germline V CDR1 and CDR2: SEHNR, FQNEAQ (reference sequence). The CDR3 reads CASSLGLLNSGETQYF. Written as DNA, the CDR3 is TGTGCCAGCAGCTTAGGACTCCTCAACTCCGGCGAGACCCAGTACTTC. The full variable domain, completed using reference TRBV7-9 and TRBJ2-5, is DTGVSQNPRHKITKRGQNVTFRCDPISEHNRLYWYRQTLGQGPEFLTYFQNEAQLEKSRLLSDRFSAERPKGSFSTLEIQRTEQGDSAMYLCASSLGLLNSGETQYFGPGTRLLVL.